Listed here are 12 T cell receptor beta chains from one sample, sequenced in a study of blood T cells in healthy people across ages (dated by TCRdb to about 2015). The library was built by means of 5' RACE. Sequencing was carried out with an Illumina HiSeq 2500. The second PCR ran for about 6 to 11 cycles and used a J-beta primer mix along with a sample-barcoded 5' primer. TCRdb applied fastp at Q25 and MiXCR to the public reads, then kept only in-frame beta chains. Every distinct CDR3 protein forms one entry, paired with its most common genes and DNA. The sample contains roughly 1.6 million distinct CDR3 sequences, roughly a third of them found a single time. Approximately 10% of the sample comes from the top ten. Input material: blood. These receptor sequences come from a woman younger than 45 in good health.

This clonotype has only a few counts. This chain's CDR3 is CAISRDTQETQYF. The CDR3 DNA reads as TGTGCCATCAGCCGGGACACGCAAGAGACCCAGTACTTC. The chain employs TRBV10-3 and TRBJ2-5; D possibly corresponds to TRBD1 (6 bases). The ends were cut back, 6 bases at V and 2 bases at J, with 10 bases in the middle. Germline CDR1 is ENHRY and CDR2 is SYGVKD. The CDR3 contains 13 residues.

This clonotype was observed once. The CDR3 protein is CASSVASPGAEQYV. The CDR3 DNA follows: TGTGCCAGCAGCGTAGCTTCCCCAGGGGCCGAGCAGTACGTC. The rearrangement joins TRBV9 to TRBJ2-7; D may be TRBD1 (6 bases). The CDR3 consists of 14 residues. V was shortened by 0 bases and J by 6 bases, with 13 bases between the two germline ends. Germline V lookup: CDR1 SGDLS, CDR2 YYNGEE.

V and J are TRBV13 and TRBJ2-7; TRBD2 might be the D (6 bases). The CDR3 is 17 residues long. With 0 bases removed from V and 0 bases from J, the gap between germline ends came to 15 bases. CDR1 is PRHDT, CDR2 FYEKMQ, per germline (reference sequence). The CDR3: CASSLGRQRAGSYEQYF. CDR3 sequence (DNA): TGTGCCAGCAGCTTAGGAAGACAGCGGGCGGGCTCCTACGAGCAGTACTTC. Full variable domain (outside the CDR3, taken from reference TRBV13 and TRBJ2-7): AAGVIQSPRHLIKEKRETATLKCYPIPRHDTVYWYQQGPGQDPQFLISFYEKMQSDKGSIPDRFSAQQFSDYHSELNMSSLELGDSALYFCASSLGRQRAGSYEQYFGPGTRLTVT.

This clonotype was detected only a few times. The chain employs TRBV20-1 and TRBJ1-6; 8 nucleotides line up with TRBD1. The V and J ends lost 6 bases and 7 bases, in that order; junction bases with no gene match: 11. Germline V gives CDR1 DFQATT, CDR2 SNEGSKA (reference sequence). The CDR3 contains 15 residues. CDR3 coding DNA: TGCAGTGCCGAGGGGACAGGTTCTCAGAATTCACCCCTCCACTTT. The encoded protein is CSAEGTGSQNSPLHF.

The CDR3 DNA reads as TGTGCCAGCAGGGACAGGGTGGGCAATCAGCCCCAGCATTTT. This gives the protein CASRDRVGNQPQHF. V usage is TRBV6-1 and J usage is TRBJ1-5, with 8 bases fitting TRBD1. This CDR3 contains 14 residues. Germline CDR1 is MNHNS and CDR2 is SASEGT. Germline trimming cut 6 bases from V and 2 bases from J; bases unmatched to any gene: 3.

The chain combines TRBV7-9 with TRBJ2-2; D gene unclear. Trimming took off 3 bases at V and 6 bases at J, with 11 bases between the two ends. CDR1 and CDR2 (germline): SEHNR, FQNEAQ (reference sequence). CDR3 length: 14 amino acids. The CDR3 reads CASSLRGNAGELFF. The CDR3 DNA is TGTGCCAGCAGCTTGCGTGGCAACGCCGGGGAGCTGTTTTTT. The whole variable domain, filled in from reference TRBV7-9 and TRBJ2-2, reads DTGVSQNPRHKITKRGQNVTFRCDPISEHNRLYWYRQTLGQGPEFLTYFQNEAQLEKSRLLSDRFSAERPKGSFSTLEIQRTEQGDSAMYLCASSLRGNAGELFFGEGSRLTVL.

The table lists this clonotype with a count of one. This chain joins TRBV29-1 and TRBJ2-1; 12 bases match TRBD2. J gave up 7 bases and V 1 base, and 8 bases lay outside the gene matches. Per germline, CDR1 SQVTM and CDR2 ANQGSEA. CDR3 length: 16 residues. The CDR3: CSVEGLTSGRNNEQFF. CDR3 sequence (DNA): TGCAGCGTTGAAGGTTTGACTAGCGGGAGAAATAATGAGCAGTTCTTC.

The CDR3 sequence is CSARGRLLNTEAFF. The CDR3 region has the DNA TGCAGTGCTAGAGGCCGGTTATTGAACACTGAAGCTTTCTTT. The gene calls are TRBV20-1 and TRBJ1-1; D is unresolved. Per the germline V gene, CDR1 is DFQATT and CDR2 is SNEGSKA (reference sequence). There are 14 residues in the CDR3. The ends were cut back, 1 base at V and 0 bases at J, with 9 bases in the middle.

The chain combines TRBV7-9 with TRBJ2-1; 7 bases are shared with TRBD2. The CDR3 spans 18 residues. Unmatched junction bases numbered 10, after V lost 1 base and J lost 1 base. The germline gives CDR1 SEHNR, CDR2 FQNEAQ (reference sequence). The CDR3 loop is CASSLDLWPSGSYNEQFF. CDR3 in DNA: TGTGCCAGCAGCTTAGATCTCTGGCCTAGCGGTTCCTACAATGAGCAGTTCTTC.

About this clonotype: An end of the junction differs from the germline gene, which may be a read error. The chain joins TRBV4-1 to TRBJ2-7; the D gene is possibly TRBD1 (6 bases). CDR1 and CDR2 from the germline V gene are MGHRA and YSYEKL. The CDR3 sequence is 14 residues long. CDR3 amino acids: CASSEEQGFGEQYF. The CDR3 DNA reads as TGCGCCAGCAGCGAAGAACAGGGATTTGGCGAGCAGTACTTC.

This sequence joins TRBV5-1 and TRBJ2-7; 9 nucleotides line up with TRBD1. This CDR3 has 14 residues. CDR1 and CDR2 (germline): SGHRS, YFSETQ. The ends lost 6 bases at V and 3 bases at J; junction bases unmatched: 7. The CDR3 nucleotides read TGCGCCAGCAACCTCGGGACAGGGCTCTACGAGCAGTACTTC. Amino acid sequence: CASNLGTGLYEQYF. The full variable domain, completed using reference TRBV5-1 and TRBJ2-7, is KAGVTQTPRYLIKTRGQQVTLSCSPISGHRSVSWYQQTPGQGLQFLFEYFSETQRNKGNFPGRFSGRQFSNSRSEMNVSTLELGDSALYLCASNLGTGLYEQYFGPGTRLTVT.

V is TRBV3-1 and J is TRBJ2-5; 9 nucleotides match TRBD2. The CDR3 contains 14 residues. Germline lookup yields CDR1 LGHDT and CDR2 YNNKEL (reference sequence). Trimming took 7 bases from V and 5 from J; bases not matched to a gene: 8. The CDR3 region has the DNA TGTGCCAGCACCCAGCGGGGGGTGAAGGAGACCCAGTACTTC. Residues: CASTQRGVKETQYF.